This T cell receptor (beta chain) appears in the sequencing data of a study of CD8 T cells in ankylosing spondylitis. General observations from the study: A TCR beta motif made of fewer than 10 highly homologous variants seemed typical of ankylosing spondylitis blood. Disease-linked clones were reportedly significantly enriched in matched ankylosing spondylitis synovial fluid.

For this clonotype: The antigen remains unidentified.

Each TCR beta library was made by quantitative 5'-RACE that incorporated molecular barcodes. TCRdb ran MiXCR on the 5' RACE reads and lists one entry per CDR3 protein. This table holds around 300,000 distinct CDR3 sequences, around 10% found once. The CDR3 covers 17 residues. Germline CDR1 is DFQATT and CDR2 is SNEGSKA (reference sequence). V was shortened by 0 bases and J by 0 bases, with 17 bases between the two germline ends. This clonotype was obtained from a female donor with ankylosing spondylitis or in good health (not recorded which). Sequencing used blood, either unsorted or a sorted T cell fraction (not recorded which). The rearrangement joins TRBV20-1 to TRBJ1-1; D is unclear. In DNA, the CDR3 is TGCAGTGCTAGAGATTTGTCAGGCATGTTTGTGAACACTGAAGCTTTCTTT. Its translation is CSARDLSGMFVNTEAFF.